These T cell receptor beta chains were read from a single sample in a study of cytotoxic CD8 clonotypes in ibrutinib-treated CLL. The table came from immunoSEQ multiplex PCR; TCRdb's copy has only in-frame clones and leaves some out. The sample records just over 200,000 clones, roughly 65% being singletons. Sample: PBMCs, taken after 12 months of ibrutinib treatment. All receptors come from a human donor with chronic lymphocytic leukemia. Each CDR3 is given with its conserved first and last residue. The order of the fields is J gene, clone size, D gene, V gene, CDR3 protein, CDR3 DNA. The D gene is left open where the match is weak. Size is omitted from some rows. Given values are once, few, many or a class for expanded clones.

J: TRBJ1-5
size: NA
D: TRBD1
V: TRBV27
CDR3: CASGLTRGRSGSNQPQHF
DNA: TGTGCCAGCGGGCTAACCAGGGGGCGGTCGGGAAGCAATCAGCCCCAGCATTTT

J: TRBJ2-3
size: NA
D: TRBD2
V: TRBV4-1
CDR3: CASSQESAGGTDTQYF
DNA: TGCGCCAGCAGCCAAGAATCCGCGGGGGGCACAGATACGCAGTATTTT

J: TRBJ2-7
size: few
D: TRBD1
V: TRBV5-6
CDR3: CASSLDGQGRFHEQYF
DNA: TGTGCCAGCAGCTTGGACGGACAGGGCCGTTTCCACGAGCAGTACTTC

J: TRBJ2-6
size: few
D: NA
V: TRBV30
CDR3: CAWSPRGRLFGANVLTF
DNA: TGTGCCTGGAGTCCCCGAGGACGGCTTTTTGGGGCCAACGTCCTGACTTTC

J: TRBJ1-4
size: NA
D: NA
V: TRBV5-8
CDR3: CASSLEGQINEKLFF
DNA: TGTGCCAGCAGCCTGGAAGGACAGATTAATGAAAAACTGTTTTTT

J: TRBJ1-1
size: NA
D: NA
V: TRBV7-6
CDR3: CASSLARSLGTEAFF
DNA: TGTGCCAGCAGCTTAGCGCGCAGTCTGGGCACTGAAGCTTTCTTT

J: TRBJ2-3
size: NA
D: NA
V: TRBV5-4
CDR3: CASSLGGVPDTQYF
DNA: TGTGCCAGCAGCTTGGGAGGGGTCCCAGATACGCAGTATTTT

J: TRBJ1-6
size: NA
D: TRBD1
V: TRBV2
CDR3: CASSPDRGRSYNSPLHF
DNA: TGTGCCAGCAGTCCGGACAGGGGCCGGTCCTATAATTCACCCCTCCACTTT

J: TRBJ2-7
size: NA
D: NA
V: TRBV11-1
CDR3: CASSSKGPWGSEQYF
DNA: TGTGCCAGCAGCAGCAAAGGTCCCTGGGGGAGCGAGCAGTACTTC

J: TRBJ2-1
size: few
D: NA
V: TRBV27
CDR3: CASSLSSGHEQFF
DNA: TGTGCCAGCAGTTTGTCCTCGGGGCATGAGCAGTTCTTC

J: TRBJ2-2
size: few
D: TRBD1
V: TRBV4-1
CDR3: CASSQGQGAIGELFF
DNA: TGCGCCAGCAGCCAAGGCCAGGGGGCTATCGGGGAGCTGTTTTTT

J: TRBJ2-3
size: NA
D: TRBD2
V: TRBV18
CDR3: CASSPFGGGAGIQSTQYF
DNA: TGTGCCAGCTCACCATTCGGAGGCGGAGCGGGGATACAGAGTACGCAGTATTTT

J: TRBJ2-7
size: NA
D: NA
V: TRBV6-5
CDR3: CASRADKDYEQYF
DNA: TGTGCCAGCAGGGCCGACAAAGACTACGAGCAGTACTTC

J: TRBJ1-2
size: NA
D: TRBD1
V: TRBV30
CDR3: CAWSWDRASYGYTF
DNA: TGTGCCTGGAGTTGGGACAGGGCGAGTTATGGCTACACCTTC

J: TRBJ2-7
size: once
D: NA
V: TRBV7-3
CDR3: CASSLTAPGPYEQYF
DNA: TGTGCCAGCAGCTTAACTGCGCCGGGCCCCTACGAGCAGTACTTC

J: TRBJ2-5
size: NA
D: NA
V: TRBV14
CDR3: CASSQQVQTQYF
DNA: TGTGCCAGCAGCCAACAAGTCCAGACCCAGTACTTC

J: TRBJ2-6
size: once
D: NA
V: TRBV7-2
CDR3: CASSSLGRGPPGANVLTF
DNA: TGTGCCAGCAGCTCACTGGGCCGCGGACCCCCTGGGGCCAACGTCCTGACTTTC

J: TRBJ1-6
size: NA
D: NA
V: TRBV25-1
CDR3: CASSPRQSHSPLHF
DNA: TGTGCCAGCAGCCCCAGACAGTCTCATTCACCCCTCCACTTT

J: TRBJ2-3
size: NA
D: TRBD1
V: TRBV27
CDR3: CASSSDRVTGDTQYF
DNA: TGTGCCAGCAGTTCGGACAGGGTGACAGGAGATACGCAGTATTTT

J: TRBJ1-1
size: once
D: NA
V: TRBV28
CDR3: CAILDGGGGITEAFF
DNA: TGTGCCATACTTGACGGGGGGGGCGGTATTACTGAAGCTTTCTTT

J: TRBJ1-3
size: NA
D: NA
V: TRBV7-9
CDR3: CASSHQGYTIYF
DNA: TGTGCCAGCAGCCACCAGGGGTACACCATATATTTT

J: TRBJ2-3
size: NA
D: NA
V: TRBV9
CDR3: CASSTRQGSPDTQYF
DNA: TGTGCCAGCAGCACACGCCAGGGCAGTCCAGATACGCAGTATTTT

J: TRBJ2-1
size: NA
D: TRBD2
V: TRBV11-2
CDR3: CASRLAGRYNEQFF
DNA: TGTGCCAGCAGACTAGCGGGTCGCTACAATGAGCAGTTCTTC

J: TRBJ1-3
size: few
D: NA
V: TRBV7-8
CDR3: CASSQWTSGNTIYF
DNA: TGTGCCAGCAGCCAATGGACCTCTGGAAACACCATATATTTT

J: TRBJ2-7
size: NA
D: NA
V: TRBV21-1
CDR3: CASSKGLAPGYF
DNA: TGTGCCAGCAGCAAAGGTCTAGCCCCAGGGTACTTC

J: TRBJ2-5
size: few
D: TRBD2
V: TRBV6-4
CDR3: CAIPAGGPQETQYF
DNA: TGTGCCATCCCAGCGGGGGGCCCCCAAGAGACCCAGTACTTC